This TCR beta chain was captured by sequencing in a study of PD-1 blockade in classical Hodgkin lymphoma. Points from the study as a whole: Baseline TCR diversity was reportedly lower in newly diagnosed patients than in healthy donors. It was reported as lower still in relapsed/refractory patients. Some patients started nivolumab under 1 year after ASCT, and they were excluded. Complete responders entered with baseline diversity on par with newly diagnosed patients, the results showed.

Exposure to brentuximab vedotin varied, and each patient had relapsed following autologous stem cell transplantation. Each best response was a complete response, a partial response or progressive disease. Data came from immunoSEQ multiplex PCR; TCRdb stores just in-frame clones and leaves some out. Among about 11,000 clones listed, roughly four fifths were seen once. The CDR3 is 16 amino acids. Germline V gene lookup returns CDR1 SGHRS and CDR2 YFSETQ. J gave up 7 bases and V 6 bases, and 15 bases lay outside the gene matches. As concerns this clone: Antigen: not known.

This clonotype was sampled from a human donor with classical Hodgkin lymphoma. This specimen consisted of peripheral blood mononuclear cells (PBMCs), obtained at baseline. This chain connects TRBV5-1 to TRBJ2-2; 7 nucleotides match TRBD1. CDR3 nucleotide sequence: TGCGCCAGCAACACAGGGGCTACTATCGTCAGCGGGGAGCTGTTTTTT. Translating gives CASNTGATIVSGELFF.